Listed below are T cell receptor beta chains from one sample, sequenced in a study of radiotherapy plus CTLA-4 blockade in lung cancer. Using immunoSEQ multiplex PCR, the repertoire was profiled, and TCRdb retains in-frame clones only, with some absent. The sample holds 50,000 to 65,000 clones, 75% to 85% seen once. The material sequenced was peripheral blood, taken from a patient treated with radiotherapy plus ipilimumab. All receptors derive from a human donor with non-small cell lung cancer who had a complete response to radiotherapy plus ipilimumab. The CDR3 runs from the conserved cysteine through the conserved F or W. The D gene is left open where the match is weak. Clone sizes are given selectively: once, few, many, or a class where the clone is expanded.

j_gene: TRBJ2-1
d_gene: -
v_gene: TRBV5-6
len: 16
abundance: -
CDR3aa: CASSLDPGVGYNEQFF
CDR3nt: TGTGCCAGCAGCTTGGATCCGGGAGTCGGCTACAATGAGCAGTTCTTC

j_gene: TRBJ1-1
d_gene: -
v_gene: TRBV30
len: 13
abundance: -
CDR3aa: CAWRVSRGTEAFF
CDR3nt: TGTGCCTGGAGGGTATCAAGGGGCACTGAAGCTTTCTTT

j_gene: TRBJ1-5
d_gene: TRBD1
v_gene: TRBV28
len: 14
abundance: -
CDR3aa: CASSPTTGVQPQHF
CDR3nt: TGTGCCAGCAGTCCTACTACAGGGGTTCAGCCCCAGCATTTT

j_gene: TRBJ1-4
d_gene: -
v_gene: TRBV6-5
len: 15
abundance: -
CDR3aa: CASSYSDRINEKLFF
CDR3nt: TGTGCCAGCAGTTACTCCGACAGAATTAATGAAAAACTGTTTTTT

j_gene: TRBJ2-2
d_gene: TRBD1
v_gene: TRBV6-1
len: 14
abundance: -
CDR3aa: CASSDTGGTGELFF
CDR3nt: TGTGCCAGCAGTGACACAGGGGGGACCGGGGAGCTGTTTTTT

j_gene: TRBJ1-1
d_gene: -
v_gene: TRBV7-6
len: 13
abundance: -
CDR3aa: CASSRQENTEAFF
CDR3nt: TGTGCCAGCAGCCGACAGGAGAACACTGAAGCTTTCTTT

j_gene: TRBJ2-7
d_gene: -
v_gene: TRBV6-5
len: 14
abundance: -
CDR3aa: CASSSTTAHYEQYF
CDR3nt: TGTGCCAGCAGTTCAACTACCGCCCACTACGAGCAGTACTTC

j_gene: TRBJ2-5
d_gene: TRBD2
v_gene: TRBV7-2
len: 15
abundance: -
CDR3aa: CASSVSGGAQETQYF
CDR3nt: TGTGCCAGCAGCGTTAGCGGGGGGGCCCAAGAGACCCAGTACTTC

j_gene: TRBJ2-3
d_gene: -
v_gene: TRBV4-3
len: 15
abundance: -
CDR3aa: CASSRFGESTDTQYF
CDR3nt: TGCGCCAGCAGCCGATTCGGGGAGAGCACAGATACGCAGTATTTT

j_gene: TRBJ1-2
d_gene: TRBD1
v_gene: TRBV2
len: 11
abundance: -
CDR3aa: CASSLQGDPTF
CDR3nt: TGTGCCAGCAGTTTACAGGGGGACCCCACCTTC

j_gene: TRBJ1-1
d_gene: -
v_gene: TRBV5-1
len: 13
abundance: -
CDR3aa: CASSLQANTEAFF
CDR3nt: TGCGCCAGCAGCTTGCAGGCGAACACTGAAGCTTTCTTT

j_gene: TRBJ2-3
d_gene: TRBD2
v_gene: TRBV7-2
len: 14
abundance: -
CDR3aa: CASSFSGGADTQYF
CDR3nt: TGTGCCAGCAGCTTTAGCGGGGGGGCAGATACGCAGTATTTT

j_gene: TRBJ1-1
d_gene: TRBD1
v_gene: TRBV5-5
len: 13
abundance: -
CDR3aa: CASSARGDTEAFF
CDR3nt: TGTGCCAGCAGCGCCAGGGGGGACACTGAAGCTTTCTTT

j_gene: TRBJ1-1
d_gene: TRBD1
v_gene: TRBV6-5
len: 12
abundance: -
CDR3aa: CASSYDRGKAFF
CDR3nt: TGTGCCAGCAGCTATGACAGGGGGAAAGCTTTCTTT

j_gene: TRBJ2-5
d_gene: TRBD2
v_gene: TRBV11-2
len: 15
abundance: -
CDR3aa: CASSLAAGGGETQYF
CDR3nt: TGTGCCAGCAGCTTAGCAGCGGGAGGGGGAGAGACCCAGTACTTC

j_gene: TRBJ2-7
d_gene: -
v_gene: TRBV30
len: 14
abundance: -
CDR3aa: CAWRASGRSYEQYF
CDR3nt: TGTGCCTGGAGGGCTTCGGGGAGGTCCTACGAGCAGTACTTC

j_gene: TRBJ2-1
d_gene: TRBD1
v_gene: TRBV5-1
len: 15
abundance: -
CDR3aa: CASSLGQGSYNEQFF
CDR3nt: TGCGCCAGCAGCCTGGGACAGGGCTCCTACAATGAGCAGTTCTTC

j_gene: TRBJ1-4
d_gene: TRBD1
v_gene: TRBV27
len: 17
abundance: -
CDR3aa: CASRRRDRGQANEKLFF
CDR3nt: TGTGCCAGCAGAAGGAGGGACAGGGGGCAGGCTAATGAAAAACTGTTTTTT

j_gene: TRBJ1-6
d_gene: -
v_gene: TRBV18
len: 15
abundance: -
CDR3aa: CASQTAVFPNSPLHF
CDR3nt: TGTGCCAGTCAAACAGCGGTTTTCCCGAATTCACCCCTCCACTTT

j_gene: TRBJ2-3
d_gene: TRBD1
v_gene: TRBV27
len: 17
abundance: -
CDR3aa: CASSTYTGGSGTDTQYF
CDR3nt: TGTGCCAGCAGCACCTACACAGGGGGCTCAGGCACAGATACGCAGTATTTT

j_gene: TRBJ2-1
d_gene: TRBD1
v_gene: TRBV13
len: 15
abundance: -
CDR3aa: CASSLRFRGRGEQFF
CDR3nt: TGTGCCAGCAGCTTAAGGTTCAGGGGGCGCGGCGAGCAGTTCTTC

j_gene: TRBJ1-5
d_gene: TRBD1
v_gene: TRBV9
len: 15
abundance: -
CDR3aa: CASSVEGQIYQPQHF
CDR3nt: TGTGCCAGCAGCGTAGAGGGACAGATTTATCAGCCCCAGCATTTT

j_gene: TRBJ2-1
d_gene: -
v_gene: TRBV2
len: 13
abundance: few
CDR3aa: CASKPTGFDEQFF
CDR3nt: TGTGCCAGCAAGCCGACAGGTTTCGATGAGCAGTTCTTC

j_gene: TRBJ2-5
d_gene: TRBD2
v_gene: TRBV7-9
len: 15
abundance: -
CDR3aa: CASSPSGGARETQYF
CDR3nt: TGTGCCAGCAGCCCCAGCGGGGGGGCTCGGGAGACCCAGTACTTC

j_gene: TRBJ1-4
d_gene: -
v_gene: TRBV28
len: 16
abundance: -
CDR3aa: CASSSDTRTTNEKLFF
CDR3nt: TGTGCCAGCAGTTCGGACACCCGAACCACTAATGAAAAACTGTTTTTT

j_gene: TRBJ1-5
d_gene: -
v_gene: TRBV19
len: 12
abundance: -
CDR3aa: CASSIDYGTQHF
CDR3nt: TGTGCCAGTAGTATAGATTACGGGACCCAGCATTTT

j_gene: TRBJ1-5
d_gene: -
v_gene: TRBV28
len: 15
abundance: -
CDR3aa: CASVGGDKSNQPQHF
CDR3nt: TGTGCCAGCGTCGGGGGGGATAAGAGCAATCAGCCCCAGCATTTT